Presented here are 18 T cell receptor beta chains from one specimen sequenced in a study of control samples from healthy donors and cancer patients. Produced via immunoSEQ multiplex PCR; TCRdb's table is partial and in-frame only. The table shows roughly 76,000 clones, with roughly 93% occurring only once. Sequencing was done on a sample of PBMCs. These receptors were collected from a middle-aged woman with lung cancer.

The J gene is TRBJ2-7, the V gene TRBV15; maybe TRBD1 (5 bases). Trimming removed 5 bases at V and 4 bases at J, with 18 bases between. Germline-derived CDR1 and CDR2 are LNHNV and YYDKDF (reference sequence). The CDR3 spans 15 residues. CDR3 sequence (DNA): TGTGCCACCAGCGGTGAGGCAGGGCTGAATTACGAGCAGTACTTC. It translates to CATSGEAGLNYEQYF.

The chain combines TRBV6-5 with TRBJ1-4; possibly TRBD1 for D (5 bases). Between the trimmed V and J ends, which lost 6 bases and 6 bases, there was a span of 14 bases. Germline values: CDR1 MNHEY, CDR2 SVGAGI. The CDR3 runs 14 residues. In DNA, the CDR3 is TGTGCCAGCAGGAGCAGGGAGTTGGATGAAAAACTGTTTTTT. Amino acid sequence: CASRSRELDEKLFF.

The chain couples TRBV14 to TRBJ1-2; 7 positions agree with TRBD1. The ends lost 3 bases at V and 5 bases at J; junction bases unmatched: 0. Germline CDR1 SGHDN, CDR2 FVKESK. The length of the CDR3 is 12 residues. The CDR3 nucleotides are TGTGCCAGCAGCCAGGGACAGTATGGCTACACCTTC. It translates to CASSQGQYGYTF.

The V call is TRBV7-9, the J call TRBJ2-2, with a tentative D call TRBD1 (6 bases). The V gene's germline CDR1 is SEHNR and CDR2 FQNEAQ (reference sequence). The CDR3 loop spans 15 amino acids. The germline V and J ends were trimmed by 1 base and 1 base, with 7 bases remaining between them. The CDR3 protein is CASSLGDKNTGELFF. CDR3 DNA sequence: TGTGCCAGCAGCTTAGGGGACAAGAACACCGGGGAGCTGTTTTTT.

The CDR3 sequence: CASTQTSGGEHDYF. The CDR3 DNA sequence: TGTGCCAGCACTCAAACTAGCGGGGGAGAGCACGACTACTTC. The gene calls are TRBV6-5 and TRBJ2-5; 11 bases are a match to TRBD2. CDR1 MNHEY and CDR2 SVGAGI come from the germline V gene. CDR3 length equals 14 residues. V shed 7 bases, J shed 14 bases, and the junction held 15 bases outside the gene matches.

This clone has only one observation. This chain connects TRBV5-8 to TRBJ1-1; D remains ambiguous. The V end was cut by 1 base, the J end by 2 bases, with 9 bases between. The CDR3 is made up of 14 amino acids. From germline, CDR1 is SGHTS and CDR2 YDEGEE. The CDR3 spells CASSLRWINTEAFF. In DNA, the CDR3 is TGTGCCAGCAGCTTGAGGTGGATCAACACTGAAGCTTTCTTT.

This chain connects TRBV19 to TRBJ1-5; D is undetermined. CDR1 and CDR2 from the germline V gene are LNHDA and SQIVND (reference sequence). This CDR3 is built from 16 residues. Trimming left V 0 bases short and J 2 bases short, with 11 bases between. The CDR3 region has the DNA TGTGCCAGTAGTATAGATCAGTCCGGGGGCAATCAGCCCCAGCATTTT. Encoded protein: CASSIDQSGGNQPQHF.

The J gene is TRBJ2-7, the V gene TRBV1; TRBD2 is the table's D call, not checked against the DNA. TRBV1 constitutes a pseudogene. The CDR3 is 16 amino acids. CDR3 coding DNA: TGCACCAGTAGACCCGGACTAGCGGGGGGCTCCTACGAGCAGTACTTC. This translates into CTSRPGLAGGSYEQYF.

This chain joins TRBV18 and TRBJ1-2; no clear D. Germline CDR1 reads KGHSH; CDR2 reads LQKENI. The CDR3 is 14 residues long. The germline V and J ends were trimmed by 2 bases and 4 bases, with 11 bases remaining between them. CDR3 nucleotide sequence: TGTGCCAGCTCACCAACGGAGACACTCTATGGCTACACCTTC. Its translation is CASSPTETLYGYTF.

CDR3 loop: CASSPHFSNADTQYF. In nucleotides, the CDR3 is TGTGCCAGCAGCCCCCATTTCTCCAATGCGGATACGCAGTATTTT. This chain joins TRBV3-1 (or the pseudogene TRBV3-2) and TRBJ2-3; unclear D gene. Germline V gene lookup returns CDR1 LGHDT and CDR2 YNNKEL (reference sequence). The CDR3 covers 15 residues. The V end was cut by 4 bases, the J end by 6 bases, with 17 bases between.

This chain uses TRBV4-1 with TRBJ2-3, with 11 positions matching TRBD2. This CDR3 is built from 16 residues. V gave up 3 bases and J gave up 6 bases; unmatched junction bases: 8. Germline assignment: CDR1 MGHRA and CDR2 YSYEKL. CDR3 nucleotide sequence: TGCGCCAGCAGCCAGAGAATTAGCGGGGGGGCTGATACGCAGTATTTT. It yields the protein CASSQRISGGADTQYF.

This chain uses TRBV6-4 with TRBJ1-4, with D possibly matching TRBD1 (6 bases). V was trimmed by 4 bases and J by 7 bases, leaving 16 bases between them. CDR3 length equals 15 residues. Germline lookup yields CDR1 MRHNA and CDR2 SNTAGT. The CDR3 coding sequence is TGTGCCAGCAGTGCACGCGCAGGGGTGGCTGAAAAACTGTTTTTT. Protein: CASSARAGVAEKLFF.

V usage is TRBV20-1 and J usage is TRBJ2-5; D uncertain. This CDR3 has 17 amino acids. Germline lookup yields CDR1 DFQATT and CDR2 SNEGSKA (reference sequence). Trimming stripped 3 bases from V and 5 bases from J, with 25 bases between. The CDR3 DNA reads as TGCAGTGCTAGTAAACCAATAAAATCCACTGTCTATGAGACCCAGTACTTC. This translates into CSASKPIKSTVYETQYF.

The chain is built from TRBV5-6 and TRBJ1-6; 7 bases fit TRBD1. In germline, CDR1 is SGHDT, CDR2 YYEEEE. The CDR3 runs to 15 residues. Trimming at V came to 4 bases and at J to 5 bases, leaving 6 bases not matched to a gene. Here the CDR3 DNA reads TGTGCCAGCAGCCGAGGGACAGAAAATAATTCACCCCTCCACTTT. Protein sequence: CASSRGTENNSPLHF. The entire variable domain, with the rest obtained from reference TRBV5-6 and TRBJ1-6, is as follows: DAGVTQSPTHLIKTRGQQVTLRCSPKSGHDTVSWYQQALGQGPQFIFQYYEEEERQRGNFPDRFSGHQFPNYSSELNVNALLLGDSALYLCASSRGTENNSPLHFGNGTRLTVT.

As concerns this clone: The junction departs from germline at one end; a sequencing error may be responsible. The genes are TRBV2 and TRBJ1-5; tentative D call: TRBD1 (6 bases). The germline CDR1 and CDR2 sequences are SNHLY and FYNNEI. This CDR3 contains 14 residues. The chain's CDR3 is CASTELQGNQPQHF. In DNA, the CDR3 is TGTGCCAGCACTGAATTACAGGGAAATCAGCCCCAGCATTTT.

V and J are TRBV5-1 and TRBJ1-6; 12 bases are a match to TRBD1. The CDR3 contains 16 residues. Germline-derived CDR1 and CDR2 are SGHRS and YFSETQ. V dropped 4 bases and J dropped 5; count of bases not matched to a gene: 4. The CDR3 region is CASSEGQGAHNSPLHF. DNA for the CDR3: TGCGCCAGCAGCGAGGGACAGGGGGCCCATAATTCACCCCTCCACTTT.

The V call is TRBV19, the J call TRBJ2-7, with unresolved D. The CDR3 consists of 13 residues. Looked up from germline, CDR1 is LNHDA and CDR2 is SQIVND (reference sequence). V was cut by 2 bases and J by 5 bases, with 10 bases left in between. CDR3 coding DNA: TGTGCCAGTAGTATATGGAGTTGGGACGAGCAGTACTTC. Translated, it gives CASSIWSWDEQYF.

This sequence joins TRBV13 and TRBJ2-7, with D perhaps matching TRBD1 or TRBD2 (5 bases each). Looked up from germline, CDR1 is PRHDT and CDR2 is FYEKMQ (reference sequence). V was cut by 4 bases and J by 5 bases, with 15 bases left in between. The CDR3 has 14 residues. The CDR3, as DNA: TGTGCCAGCAGCTCTCCGCAGGGACCCCACGAGCAGTACTTC. This sequence encodes CASSSPQGPHEQYF.